This T cell receptor (beta chain) was documented in a study of blood T cell repertoires in COVID-19. For the study at large: Some COVID-19 samples were acute and others convalescent; all came from the United States, Italy and Spain. Sample material is recorded as cDNA or gDNA derived from T cells, B-cell-depleted T cells, or PBMCs.

The CDR3 covers 15 residues. The V segment lost 5 bases and the J segment 3 bases; nucleotides outside the gene matches: 10. Germline assignment: CDR1 SGHTA and CDR2 FQGNSA. In the original processing: Estimates of nucleated cell counts were drawn from the amplification of reference gene primers. Measured with immunoSEQ multiplex PCR; TCRdb has only the in-frame clones, and not every one. D and trimming come from the DNA, and the V and J calls and clone size come from that table. The profile shows 100,000 to 150,000 clones, 85% to 90% of them singletons. This receptor was identified in a man in his fifties with active or convalescent COVID-19. This rearrangement joins TRBV7-2 to TRBJ2-7; 7 bases agree with TRBD2. Sequences were obtained from peripheral blood. The chain's CDR3 is CASSRRGGVYYEQYF. The CDR3 DNA is TGTGCCAGCAGCCGGCGGGGAGGGGTGTACTACGAGCAGTACTTC.